The 8 T cell receptor beta chains presented below share a single source sample, sequenced in a study of OX40 agonist ivuxolimab in advanced cancers. This table comes from immunoSEQ multiplex PCR, and its TCRdb copy is limited to in-frame clones, with some not included. The data show tens of thousands of clones, about 85% seen once. The sequencing used CD4+ or CD8+ T cells sorted from blood, collected in a trial of the OX40 agonist ivuxolimab. The receptors were gathered from an adult with an advanced solid tumor such as melanoma, head and neck, liver or kidney cancer.

CDR3 sequence reads: CASSTRQGASSPLHF. The CDR3 DNA follows: TGTGCCAGCAGTACAAGACAGGGGGCGTCTTCACCCCTCCACTTT. This chain joins TRBV28 and TRBJ1-6, with 10 bases matching TRBD1. The V and J ends lost 5 bases and 9 bases, in that order; junction bases with no gene match: 7. Germline CDR1 reads MDHEN; CDR2 reads SYDVKM. There are 15 residues in the CDR3.

This clone came up a few times. The chain has TRBV19 and TRBJ2-7; D may correspond to TRBD1 or TRBD2 (5 bases each). The CDR3 runs 15 residues. CDR1 is LNHDA and CDR2 is SQIVND in the germline V gene (reference sequence). Trimming stripped 5 bases from V and 4 bases from J, with 18 bases between. CDR3 region: CASSFRRDGAYEQYF. Written as DNA, the CDR3 is TGTGCCAGTAGTTTCCGACGGGACGGAGCTTACGAGCAGTACTTC. Looking up the rest from reference TRBV19 and TRBJ2-7 gives the full variable domain: DGGITQSPKYLFRKEGQNVTLSCEQNLNHDAMYWYRQDPGQGLRLIYYSQIVNDFQKGDIAEGYSVSREKKESFPLTVTSAQKNPTAFYLCASSFRRDGAYEQYFGPGTRLTVT.

J is TRBJ1-1 and V is TRBV5-4; weak D call: TRBD1 (6 bases). The CDR3 is 13 amino acids. Germline CDR1 and CDR2: SGHNT and YYREEE (reference sequence). V was trimmed by 4 bases and J by 6 bases, leaving 13 bases between them. The CDR3 here is CASSRGQRAEAFF. The CDR3 nucleotides are TGTGCCAGCAGCCGAGGACAGAGGGCTGAAGCTTTCTTT. Complete variable domain (other parts from reference TRBV5-4 and TRBJ1-1): ETGVTQSPTHLIKTRGQQVTLRCSSQSGHNTVSWYQQALGQGPQFIFQYYREEENGRGNFPPRFSGLQFPNYSSELNVNALELDDSALYLCASSRGQRAEAFFGQGTRLTVV.

V usage is TRBV5-1 and J usage is TRBJ2-2; possibly TRBD1 for D (5 bases). V lost 4 bases and J 0 bases, leaving 13 bases between the germline ends. Germline values: CDR1 SGHRS, CDR2 YFSETQ. The CDR3 is 16 residues long. CDR3 amino acids: CASSIGASSNTGELFF. CDR3 in DNA: TGCGCCAGCAGCATTGGGGCTTCCTCGAACACCGGGGAGCTGTTTTTT.

The chain carries TRBV7-8 and TRBJ1-5, with a tentative D call TRBD1 (5 bases). The germline CDR1 and CDR2 sequences are SGHVS and FQNEAQ. Trimming removed 3 bases from V and 0 bases from J, with 9 bases in between. This CDR3 has 15 residues. The CDR3 DNA sequence: TGTGCCAGCAGCTTGGGGGAGATTAGCAATCAGCCCCAGCATTTT. This translates into CASSLGEISNQPQHF.

This clone came up once. V gene TRBV7-9 combines with J gene TRBJ2-5; possibly TRBD1 for D (6 bases). V lost 5 bases to trimming and J lost 5 bases, with 24 bases between them. The V gene's germline CDR1 is SEHNR and CDR2 FQNEAQ (reference sequence). This CDR3 has 17 residues. CDR3 protein: CASSLGAGVGPGETQYF. The CDR3 DNA reads TGTGCCAGCAGCCTAGGGGCAGGGGTTGGCCCCGGGGAGACCCAGTACTTC.

The gene calls are TRBV6-6 and TRBJ2-2; 8 nucleotides line up with TRBD2. The germline gives CDR1 MNHNY, CDR2 SVGAGI (reference sequence). This CDR3 has 15 amino acids. V was pared by 7 bases and J by 2 bases, with 6 bases of the junction left unmatched. This CDR3 reads CASNQGLANTGELFF. CDR3 bases: TGTGCCAGCAATCAAGGACTAGCCAACACCGGGGAGCTGTTTTTT.

The chain employs TRBV7-9 and TRBJ1-2; TRBD1 is a possible D gene (5 bases). CDR3 length: 17 residues. The germline V gene has CDR1 SEHNR and CDR2 FQNEAQ (reference sequence). Trimming cost V 1 base and J 4 bases, with 19 bases left between them. In DNA form, the CDR3 reads TGTGCCAGCAGCTTAGGGGTGGGGACCCAGCAAGGCTATGGCTACACCTTC. Translating it yields CASSLGVGTQQGYGYTF.